This T cell receptor (beta chain) is from a study of blood T cell repertoires in COVID-19. Study context: Sites across the United States, Italy and Spain contributed samples from acute and convalescent COVID-19. Sample material is recorded as cDNA or gDNA derived from T cells, B-cell-depleted T cells, or PBMCs.

Authors' processing steps: Nucleated cell number was recorded as an estimate derived from reference gene primer amplification. Clones were read by immunoSEQ multiplex PCR, and TCRdb kept only the in-frame ones, dropping some. From that table come the V and J calls and clone size; the DNA was used to work out D and trimming. The sample gives roughly 200,000 clones, around 80% of which show up once; 4.5% to 7% is in the top ten. Germline values: CDR1 LNHDA, CDR2 SQIVND (reference sequence). The CDR3 is 14 residues long. V dropped 1 base and J dropped 2 bases, with 8 bases sitting between them. Specimen: peripheral blood. The receptor comes from a woman in her 70s with acute or convalescent COVID-19. The chain uses TRBV19 and TRBJ1-1, with TRBD1 as a possible D gene (6 bases). CDR3 sequence (DNA): TGTGCCAGTAGTATAGCAGGGGCCAACACTGAAGCTTTCTTT. Translation: CASSIAGANTEAFF.